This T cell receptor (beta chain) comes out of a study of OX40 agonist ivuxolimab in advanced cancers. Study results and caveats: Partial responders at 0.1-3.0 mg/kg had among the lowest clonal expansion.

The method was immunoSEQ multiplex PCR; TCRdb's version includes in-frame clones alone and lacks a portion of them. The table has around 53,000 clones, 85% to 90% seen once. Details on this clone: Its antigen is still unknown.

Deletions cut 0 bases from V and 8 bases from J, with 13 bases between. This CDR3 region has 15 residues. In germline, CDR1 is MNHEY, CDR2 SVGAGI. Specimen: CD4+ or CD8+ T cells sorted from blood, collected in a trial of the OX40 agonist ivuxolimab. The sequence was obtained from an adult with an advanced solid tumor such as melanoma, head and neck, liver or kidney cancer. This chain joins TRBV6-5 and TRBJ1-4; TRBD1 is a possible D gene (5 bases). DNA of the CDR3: TGTGCCAGCAGTTACTCGAAAGGGGAAGGCGAAAAACTGTTTTTT. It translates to CASSYSKGEGEKLFF.